The rows below give T cell receptor beta chains drawn from one sample of a study of early T cells in non-severe SARS-CoV-2 infection. TCRdb re-derived calls from the 5' RACE reads in MiXCR, one entry per CDR3 protein. The sample yields over 100,000 distinct CDR3 sequences, around 14% seen once. Sequenced sample: whole blood. The source is an adult who was a healthcare worker with PCR-confirmed SARS-CoV-2 infection or an uninfected control (not recorded which). Both conserved end residues are part of each CDR3. D genes are given only for firm matches. Size tells how often a clone was seen (once, few, many) or the class of an expanded clone, and some rows leave it out.

NA	TRBJ2-1	NA	13	TRBV20-1	CSAYEGGHNEQFF	TGCAGTGCTTATGAGGGGGGCCATAATGAGCAGTTCTTC
TRBD1	TRBJ1-4	many	12	TRBV28	CASSRQGGKLFF	TGTGCCAGCAGCCGACAGGGCGGAAAACTGTTTTTT
NA	TRBJ1-6	once	15	TRBV2	CASRNRDGHNSPLHF	TGTGCCAGCAGAAACCGGGACGGTCATAATTCACCCCTCCACTTT
NA	TRBJ1-1	NA	13	TRBV6-5	CASSYSWGPGAFF	TGTGCCAGCAGTTACTCATGGGGACCAGGAGCTTTCTTT
NA	TRBJ2-5	NA	16	TRBV28	CASRRLPLGASETQYF	TGTGCCAGCAGGAGACTCCCATTAGGTGCTTCGGAGACCCAGTACTTC
NA	TRBJ2-5	many	12	TRBV7-9	CASSLGVETQYF	TGTGCCAGCAGCTTAGGGGTGGAGACCCAGTACTTC
NA	TRBJ2-7	few	12	TRBV6-5	CASSSERHEQYF	TGTGCCAGCAGTTCCGAACGGCACGAGCAGTACTTC
NA	TRBJ2-3	few	13	TRBV4-1	CASSTIHGDTQYF	TGCGCCAGCAGCACCATCCATGGTGATACGCAGTATTTT
NA	TRBJ2-7	NA	15	TRBV5-1	CASSPTGTSTYEQYF	TGCGCCAGCAGCCCAACCGGGACATCAACCTACGAGCAGTACTTC
TRBD2	TRBJ2-1	many	14	TRBV20-1	CSARIGTRPNEQFF	TGCAGTGCTAGGATCGGGACTAGACCAAATGAGCAGTTCTTC
NA	TRBJ2-2	few	14	TRBV6-2/TRBV6-3	CASSYYGIAGELFF	TGTGCCAGCAGTTACTACGGGATCGCGGGGGAGCTGTTTTTT
NA	TRBJ2-5	NA	13	TRBV7-9	CASSLAALRAQYF	TGTGCCAGCAGCTTAGCGGCGCTCAGGGCCCAGTACTTC
TRBD1	TRBJ1-6	NA	17	TRBV4-1	CASSQGSGTGLNSPLHF	TGCGCCAGCAGCCAAGGATCGGGGACAGGTCTAAATTCACCCCTCCACTTT
TRBD1	TRBJ1-5	many	15	TRBV20-1	CSARPFRDRGQPQHF	TGCAGTGCTAGACCGTTCCGGGACAGGGGTCAGCCCCAGCATTTT
NA	TRBJ2-5	few	17	TRBV4-3	CASSQFDYRLGRETQYF	TGCGCCAGCAGCCAATTTGACTACCGACTAGGAAGGGAGACCCAGTACTTC
TRBD2	TRBJ2-7	NA	11	TRBV20-1	CSGLADYEQYF	TGCAGTGGACTAGCGGACTACGAGCAGTACTTC
TRBD2	TRBJ2-1	few	16	TRBV3-1	CASSQLAGSSYNEQFF	TGTGCCAGCAGCCAACTAGCGGGGAGCTCCTACAATGAGCAGTTCTTC
TRBD1	TRBJ2-5	many	15	TRBV19	CASNIGGTGQETQYF	TGTGCCAGTAATATTGGCGGGACAGGGCAAGAGACCCAGTACTTC
NA	TRBJ1-5	NA	15	TRBV20-1	CSARDLQGSNQPQHF	TGCAGTGCTAGAGATTTGCAGGGGAGCAATCAGCCCCAGCATTTT
NA	TRBJ2-6	many	15	TRBV6-4	CASSADSSGANVLTF	TGTGCCAGCAGTGCCGACAGCTCTGGGGCCAACGTCCTGACTTTC
NA	TRBJ1-3	few	15	TRBV28	CASSYFWLGGNTIYF	TGTGCCAGCAGTTACTTTTGGCTGGGGGGAAACACCATATATTTT
NA	TRBJ1-2	NA	11	TRBV12-3/TRBV12-4	CASSFIGGYTF	TGTGCCAGCAGTTTTATCGGCGGCTACACCTTC
NA	TRBJ1-1	many	12	TRBV18	CASSAMNTEAFF	TGTGCCAGCTCAGCGATGAACACTGAAGCTTTCTTT
TRBD1	TRBJ2-7	few	11	TRBV13	CASSSQGEQYF	TGTGCCAGCAGCTCACAGGGGGAGCAGTACTTC
NA	TRBJ1-2	NA	15	TRBV5-5	CASSLAVSRNYGYTF	TGTGCCAGCAGCTTGGCCGTCAGTCGTAACTATGGCTACACCTTC
NA	TRBJ2-5	few	13	TRBV12-3/TRBV12-4	CASTWTIQETQYF	TGTGCCAGCACTTGGACTATTCAAGAGACCCAGTACTTC
NA	TRBJ2-7	few	14	TRBV19	CASKNLGAPYEQYF	TGTGCCAGTAAAAATTTAGGGGCTCCCTACGAGCAGTACTTC
NA	TRBJ1-1	many	13	TRBV18	CASSYDPDSEAFF	TGTGCCAGCTCCTACGACCCAGACTCCGAAGCTTTCTTT
NA	TRBJ2-7	NA	14	TRBV6-5	CASRQPGRSYEQYF	TGTGCCAGCAGGCAACCCGGACGGTCCTACGAGCAGTACTTC
TRBD1	TRBJ2-7	few	14	TRBV7-9	CASSLGAGGPPKYF	TGTGCCAGCAGCTTAGGTGCAGGGGGCCCGCCCAAGTACTTC
NA	TRBJ2-7	NA	15	TRBV27	CASSLRLPRDYEQYF	TGTGCCAGCAGTTTAAGGCTTCCAAGGGACTACGAGCAGTACTTC
TRBD1	TRBJ2-7	few	14	TRBV10-3	CAIQPGQMTYEQYF	TGTGCCATCCAGCCGGGACAGATGACCTACGAGCAGTACTTC
NA	TRBJ2-2	many	14	TRBV3-1	CASSQGGNGGELFF	TGTGCCAGCAGCCAAGGCGGGAACGGCGGGGAGCTGTTTTTT
NA	TRBJ1-1	many	12	TRBV30	CAWSVANTEAFF	TGTGCCTGGAGTGTAGCGAACACTGAAGCTTTCTTT
NA	TRBJ1-2	NA	14	TRBV5-8	CASSLDFQIYGYTF	TGTGCCAGCAGCTTGGATTTCCAGATATATGGCTACACCTTC
TRBD2	TRBJ2-7	few	15	TRBV7-3	CASSLSASGSNEQYF	TGTGCCAGCAGCTTATCCGCTAGCGGGAGTAACGAGCAGTACTTC
TRBD1	TRBJ2-7	NA	14	TRBV19	CASTPTGVPYEQYF	TGTGCCAGTACCCCGACAGGGGTCCCCTACGAGCAGTACTTC